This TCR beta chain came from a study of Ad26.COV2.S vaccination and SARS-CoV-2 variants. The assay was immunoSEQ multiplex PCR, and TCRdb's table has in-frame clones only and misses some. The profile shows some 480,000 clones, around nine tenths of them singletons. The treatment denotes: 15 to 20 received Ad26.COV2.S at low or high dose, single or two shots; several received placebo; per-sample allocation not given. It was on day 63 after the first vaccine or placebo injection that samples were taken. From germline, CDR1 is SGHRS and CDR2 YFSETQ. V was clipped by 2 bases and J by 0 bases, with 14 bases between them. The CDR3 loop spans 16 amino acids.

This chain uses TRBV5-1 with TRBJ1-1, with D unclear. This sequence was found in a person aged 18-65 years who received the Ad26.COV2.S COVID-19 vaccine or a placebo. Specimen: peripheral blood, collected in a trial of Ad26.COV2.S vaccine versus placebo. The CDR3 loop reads CASSFFQANLNTEAFF. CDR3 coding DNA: TGCGCCAGCAGCTTTTTCCAGGCAAACTTGAACACTGAAGCTTTCTTT.